The TCR beta chain under discussion was sequenced for a study of T-cell reconstitution after alpha-beta-depleted transplantation in children. For TCRbeta, the library was prepared with unique molecular identifiers. One entry per CDR3 protein results from TCRdb running MiXCR on the PCR reads. The sample carries about 420,000 distinct CDR3 sequences, around 15% recorded once. Findings and caveats of the study: Reports say that about two months after transplant, the alpha-beta T cells came out of several hundred graft clones that had expanded. Diversity of TCRbeta at day 60 was high in some patients, arising from surviving recipient T cells and thymic progenitors. T-cell numbers and diversity, one year after transplant, stemmed largely from T cells that were newly produced.

This clonotype was detected a few times. The antigen is unknown. This CDR3 region has 15 residues. V lost 0 bases, J lost 0 bases, and 10 bases lay in between. CDR1 is DFQATT, CDR2 SNEGSKA, per germline (reference sequence). The source of this sequence is a boy in the first two years of life who had a stem cell transplant for Wiskott-Aldrich syndrome, so the T cells may come from the graft donor. V is TRBV20-1 and J is TRBJ2-3, with D tentatively TRBD2 (5 bases). Material: PBMCs, mostly from graft donor cells, obtained 360 days after TCRalphabeta/CD19-depleted stem cell transplant. The CDR3, as DNA: TGCAGTGCTAGAGATAGGGAGAGAAGCACAGATACGCAGTATTTT. Protein: CSARDRERSTDTQYF.